This passage covers 5 T cell receptor beta chains from one sample sequenced in a study of cytomegalovirus exposure and HLA in healthy donors. Primers included in the PCR were 60 Vbeta and 13 Jbeta primers. TCRdb's copy holds only in-frame clones and misses some; the assay was immunoSEQ multiplex PCR. The sample has 90,000 or so clones; about four fifths are singletons. The sequenced sample consisted of PBMCs. These receptors all come from a man aged 55 to 69 in good health and CMV-seronegative.

V usage is TRBV5-6 and J usage is TRBJ1-2; D is unclear. Trimming stripped 0 bases from V and 5 bases from J, with 8 bases between. Germline V gene lookup returns CDR1 SGHDT and CDR2 YYEEEE. This CDR3 spans 13 amino acids. The CDR3 region has the DNA TGTGCCAGCAGCTTGGACTCGGGGTATGGCTACACCTTC. This codes for CASSLDSGYGYTF.

V gene TRBV27 combines with J gene TRBJ2-5, with 9 positions matching TRBD1. Matching the DNA end better, TRBJ2-7 makes the J call doubtful. CDR3 size: 18 residues. Per germline, CDR1 MNHEY and CDR2 SMNVEV (reference sequence). The CDR3 DNA reads as TGTGCCAGCAGTTCCGGGACAGGGAGGCCCTACCCCTCCTACGAGCAGTACTTC. It translates to CASSSGTGRPYPSYEQYF.

Only a few counts were recorded for this clone. The chain links TRBV6-1 to TRBJ1-2; D might be TRBD1 (5 bases). V lost 7 bases and J lost 7, with 16 bases in between. Looked up from germline, CDR1 is MNHNS and CDR2 is SASEGT. The CDR3 has 13 residues. The CDR3, as DNA: TGTGCCAGCACCGGACGGGACTATGGTGGCTACACCTTC. Protein: CASTGRDYGGYTF.

The chain recombines TRBV7-8 with TRBJ2-5, with D tentatively TRBD1 (6 bases). This CDR3 has 14 amino acids. Germline V gene sequence: CDR1 SGHVS, CDR2 FQNEAQ. With 5 bases removed from V and 5 bases from J, the gap between germline ends came to 15 bases. The CDR3 nucleotides are TGTGCCAGCAGCCAATACTACCAGGGGGAGACCCAGTACTTC. Protein sequence: CASSQYYQGETQYF.

The table lists this clone with a few counts. V gene TRBV6-6 combines with J gene TRBJ1-5; D call uncertain. The ends were cut back, 2 bases at V and 7 bases at J, with 6 bases in the middle. The germline gives CDR1 MNHNY, CDR2 SVGAGI (reference sequence). The CDR3 is 12 residues long. CDR3 amino acids: CASSYERQPQHF. The CDR3 DNA reads as TGTGCCAGCAGTTACGAGCGCCAGCCCCAGCATTTT.